This T cell receptor (beta chain) came from a study of T cells in Graves' hyperthyroidism and ophthalmopathy. Study summary: Any treatment followed the collection of peripheral blood at initial diagnosis.

V trimming: 6 bases; J trimming: 7 bases; junction bases outside the gene matches: 7. The CDR3 runs 15 residues. Germline assignment: CDR1 MNHNS and CDR2 SASEGT. Study-level points and caveats: Blood also showed most of the thyroid clonotypes that were expanded above 0.001.

TCR beta CDR3 sequences were amplified from RNA transcripts. With the HTBI primer set, the TCR CDR3 went through a first round of RT-PCR. TCRdb re-analysed the multiplex PCR reads in MiXCR, keeping a single row per CDR3 protein. The sample holds around 300,000 distinct CDR3 sequences, over 11% seen once. This clonotype was found many times. Antigen specificity is unknown. The chain recombines TRBV6-1 with TRBJ1-5; TRBD1 matches 12 bases. Sequencing was carried out using blood. The sequence was obtained from a woman aged 25 to 39 with Graves' hyperthyroidism. CDR3 in DNA: TGTGCCAGCAGCCCCGGGACAGGGGGCGGGCAGCCCCAGCATTTT. Residues: CASSPGTGGGQPQHF.